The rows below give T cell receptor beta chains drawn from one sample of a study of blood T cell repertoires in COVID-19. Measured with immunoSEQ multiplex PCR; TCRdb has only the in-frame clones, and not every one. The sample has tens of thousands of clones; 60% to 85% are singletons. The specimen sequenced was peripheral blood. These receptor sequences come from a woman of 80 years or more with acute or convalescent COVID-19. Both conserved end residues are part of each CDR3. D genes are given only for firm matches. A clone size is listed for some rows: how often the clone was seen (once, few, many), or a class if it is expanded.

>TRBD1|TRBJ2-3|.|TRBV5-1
CASSQGQASTDTQYF
TGCGCCAGCAGCCAGGGACAGGCGAGCACAGATACGCAGTATTTT
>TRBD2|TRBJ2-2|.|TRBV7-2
CASSPGLAQITGELFF
TGTGCCAGCAGCCCCGGACTAGCGCAGATCACCGGGGAGCTGTTTTTT
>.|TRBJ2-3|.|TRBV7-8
CASSLYGGTDTQYF
TGTGCCAGCAGCTTATACGGGGGCACAGATACGCAGTATTTT
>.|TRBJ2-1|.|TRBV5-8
CASSLDGRGNEQFF
TGTGCCAGCAGCTTGGACGGGAGAGGAAATGAGCAGTTCTTC
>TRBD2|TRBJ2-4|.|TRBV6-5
CASSGPGLHDIQYF
TGTGCCAGCAGCGGACCGGGACTACACGACATTCAGTACTTC
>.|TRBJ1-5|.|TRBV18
CASSQAGSNQPQHF
TGTGCCAGCTCACAAGCAGGATCCAATCAGCCCCAGCATTTT
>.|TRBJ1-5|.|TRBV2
CASSRTVRQPQHF
TGTGCCAGCAGTCGGACAGTTAGGCAGCCCCAGCATTTT
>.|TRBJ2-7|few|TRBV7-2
CASSLISGQPYTAQQYF
TGTGCCAGCAGCTTAATAAGCGGGCAGCCCTATACGGCCCAGCAGTACTTC
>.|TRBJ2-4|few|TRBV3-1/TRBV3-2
CASSPRGLGGVIQYF
TGTGCCAGCAGCCCCAGAGGGCTAGGGGGGGTCATTCAGTACTTC
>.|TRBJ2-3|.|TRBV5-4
CASSPTGGTQYF
TGTGCCAGCAGCCCCACGGGTGGTACGCAGTATTTT
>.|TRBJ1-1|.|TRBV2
CASSDGEDTEAFF
TGTGCCAGCAGTGACGGGGAGGACACTGAAGCTTTCTTT
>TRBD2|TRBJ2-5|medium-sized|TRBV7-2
CASSFLPGTTETQYF
TGTGCCAGCAGCTTTCTCCCCGGGACTACGGAGACCCAGTACTTC
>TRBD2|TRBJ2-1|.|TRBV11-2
CASSPPAGGPDEQFF
TGTGCCAGCAGCCCCCCAGCGGGAGGGCCGGATGAGCAGTTCTTC
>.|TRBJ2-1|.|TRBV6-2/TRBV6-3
CASSNSGSSYNEQFF
TGTGCCAGCAGCAATAGCGGAAGCTCCTACAATGAGCAGTTCTTC
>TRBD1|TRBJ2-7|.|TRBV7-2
CASSLDSGGTASTYEQYF
TGTGCCAGCAGCTTAGATTCGGGTGGGACAGCCTCAACCTACGAGCAGTACTTC
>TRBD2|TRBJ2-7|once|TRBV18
CASSQPGLAGGSEQYF
TGTGCCAGCTCACAACCGGGACTAGCGGGAGGATCCGAGCAGTACTTC
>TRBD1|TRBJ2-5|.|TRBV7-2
CASSLGTGGVETQYF
TGTGCCAGCAGCTTAGGGACAGGGGGGGTAGAGACCCAGTACTTC
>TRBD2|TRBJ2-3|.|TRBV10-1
CASSRLAGGSDTQYF
TGCGCCAGCAGTCGACTAGCGGGAGGGTCGGATACGCAGTATTTT
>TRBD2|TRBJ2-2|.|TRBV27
CASKRGSPDTGELFF
TGTGCCAGCAAGCGCGGGAGTCCGGACACCGGGGAGCTGTTTTTT
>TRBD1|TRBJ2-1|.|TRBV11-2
CASSATGRMGYEQFF
TGTGCCAGCAGCGCGACAGGGCGGATGGGCTATGAGCAGTTCTTC
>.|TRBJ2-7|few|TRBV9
CASSVEGGGYEQYF
TGTGCCAGCAGCGTAGAGGGCGGAGGGTACGAGCAGTACTTC
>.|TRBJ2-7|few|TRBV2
CASSATGTGLRQYF
TGTGCCAGCAGCGCGACCGGGACTGGGCTACGGCAGTACTTC